Listed below are T cell receptor beta chains from one sample, sequenced in a study of blood T cell repertoires in COVID-19. This table comes from immunoSEQ multiplex PCR, and its TCRdb copy is limited to in-frame clones, with some not included. The table lists 200,000 to 300,000 clones, around four fifths of them singletons. The sample consisted of PBMCs or T cells enriched from blood (not recorded which). The receptor source for this set is a woman aged 40 to 50 who had been exposed to COVID-19. CDR3s include the opening cysteine and the closing phenylalanine or tryptophan. D genes are given only for firm matches. Some rows have no size entry. The others give once, few or many, or a class for an expanded clone.

TRBV5-1,NA,14,NA,TRBJ1-1,TGCGCCAGCAGCTTTTCCTCGGGGAACACTGAAGCTTTCTTT,CASSFSSGNTEAFF
TRBV2,NA,15,NA,TRBJ1-1,TGTGCCAGCAGACAGAGTAGACAAAGTGACACTGAAGCTTTCTTT,CASRQSRQSDTEAFF
TRBV11-2,NA,17,NA,TRBJ1-2,TGTGCCAGCAGCCCAGGTGGGGGGACCCATGGCGACTATGGCTACACCTTC,CASSPGGGTHGDYGYTF
TRBV6-1,few,14,NA,TRBJ1-1,TGTGCCAGCAGTGAAGGGCCAGAGAACACTGAAGCTTTCTTT,CASSEGPENTEAFF
TRBV7-2,once,14,NA,TRBJ2-5,TGTGCCAGCAGCTTAGCCCCCAATCAAGAGACCCAGTACTTC,CASSLAPNQETQYF
TRBV11-3,NA,16,TRBD1,TRBJ2-1,TGTGCCAGCAGCACCGCGGGACAGGGAGGGATATATGAGCAGTTCTTC,CASSTAGQGGIYEQFF
TRBV9,NA,16,NA,TRBJ2-3,TGTGCCAGCAGCGTAGGGGCGCCGGGGAATGCAGATACGCAGTATTTT,CASSVGAPGNADTQYF
TRBV7-9,NA,13,TRBD1,TRBJ1-6,TGTGCCAGCAGCTCGACAGGGGTTTCACCCCTCCACTTT,CASSSTGVSPLHF
TRBV7-9,NA,16,NA,TRBJ1-1,TGTGCCAGCAGCCTGCAATTGACAGGACCGAACACTGAAGCTTTCTTT,CASSLQLTGPNTEAFF
TRBV7-2,NA,15,TRBD2,TRBJ2-4,TGTGCCAGCAGCGCCCCGGGGGGTTCCAAAAACATTCAGTACTTC,CASSAPGGSKNIQYF
TRBV7-9,once,15,TRBD2,TRBJ2-3,TGTGCCAGCAGCTCCGGACTAGCCGGCACAGATACGCAGTATTTT,CASSSGLAGTDTQYF
TRBV7-9,NA,17,TRBD1,TRBJ1-2,TGTGCCAGCAGCTTAGGATCCAGGACAGGGACCAACTATGGCTACACCTTC,CASSLGSRTGTNYGYTF
TRBV7-9,NA,15,NA,TRBJ2-7,TGTGCCAGCAGCTCCCTAGAGGGGGATTCCTACGAGCAGTACTTC,CASSSLEGDSYEQYF
TRBV9,NA,14,NA,TRBJ1-3,TGTGCCAGCAGCGTAGAACAAGCTGGAAACACCATATATTTT,CASSVEQAGNTIYF
TRBV11-2,NA,11,NA,TRBJ2-1,TGTGCCAGCTTGAGAGGGAATGAGCAGTTCTTC,CASLRGNEQFF
TRBV28,NA,15,NA,TRBJ1-6,TGTGCCAGCAGTTTGAGGGAGGGGAATAATTCACCCCTCCACTTT,CASSLREGNNSPLHF
TRBV4-2,few,13,NA,TRBJ2-7,TGTGCCAGCAGCCAAGATCCGGGGTTCGAGCAGTACTTC,CASSQDPGFEQYF
TRBV6-1,NA,15,TRBD2,TRBJ2-1,TGTGCCAGCAGGGGTCTAGCGGGGGGGTACAATGAGCAGTTCTTC,CASRGLAGGYNEQFF
TRBV29-1,NA,12,NA,TRBJ1-2,TGCAGCGTTGCCATAGGGGTCTATGGCTACACCTTC,CSVAIGVYGYTF
TRBV9,NA,13,NA,TRBJ2-2,TGTGCCAGCAGCGCACAGGGTACCGGGGAGCTGTTTTTT,CASSAQGTGELFF
TRBV19,NA,15,NA,TRBJ1-5,TGTGCCAGTAGTACCCCGACAGCTTTCAATCAGCCCCAGCATTTT,CASSTPTAFNQPQHF
TRBV15,NA,13,NA,TRBJ2-5,TGTGCCACCAGAACGGACAGCCAAGAGACCCAGTACTTC,CATRTDSQETQYF
TRBV9,NA,13,NA,TRBJ1-5,TGTGCCAGCAGCACAGGACCCAATCAGCCCCAGCATTTT,CASSTGPNQPQHF
TRBV5-4,few,14,TRBD2,TRBJ2-7,TGTGCCAGCAGCCGGGGGACTACAACCTACGAGCAGTACTTC,CASSRGTTTYEQYF
TRBV30,NA,14,TRBD2,TRBJ2-3,TGTGCCTGGGCGACGGGGGGGAGAACAGATACGCAGTATTTT,CAWATGGRTDTQYF
TRBV5-1,once,14,NA,TRBJ1-1,TGCGCCAGCAGTAGTGACGGAAGGGGCACTGAAGCTTTCTTT,CASSSDGRGTEAFF
TRBV4-2,NA,17,NA,TRBJ1-4,TGTGCCAGCAGCCGCCTCGAGGGCGGGGCAACTAATGAAAAACTGTTTTTT,CASSRLEGGATNEKLFF
TRBV25-1,NA,13,NA,TRBJ1-5,TGTGCCAGCAGCCTAGGGGTAAGTCAGCCCCAGCATTTT,CASSLGVSQPQHF
TRBV2,NA,15,NA,TRBJ2-3,TGTGCCAGCAGTGTTAGCGGCCATAGCACAGATACGCAGTATTTT,CASSVSGHSTDTQYF
TRBV4-2,NA,16,NA,TRBJ1-1,TGTGCCAGCAGCCAAGATCTCGGGGAAGGTAACACTGAAGCTTTCTTT,CASSQDLGEGNTEAFF
TRBV5-6,NA,14,TRBD1,TRBJ1-2,TGTGCCAGCAGCCGACGGGACAGCTCTTATGGCTACACCTTC,CASSRRDSSYGYTF
TRBV19,NA,17,TRBD1,TRBJ1-4,TGTGCCAGTAGTATCGGGACAGGGAGGGCAACTAATGAAAAACTGTTTTTT,CASSIGTGRATNEKLFF
TRBV5-1,NA,13,NA,TRBJ2-7,TGCGCCAGCAGCAGGGACAAAAACTACGAGCAGTACTTC,CASSRDKNYEQYF
TRBV19,NA,12,NA,TRBJ1-5,TGTGCCAGTAGTAAACAGAATCAGCCCCAGCATTTT,CASSKQNQPQHF
TRBV5-4,NA,13,NA,TRBJ1-1,TGTGCCAGCAGCTTGGTTTCCGGCGGTGAAGCTTTCTTT,CASSLVSGGEAFF
TRBV19,NA,13,TRBD1,TRBJ2-7,TGTGCCAGTAGTCCGGGACAGGACTACGAGCAGTACTTC,CASSPGQDYEQYF
TRBV28,NA,13,NA,TRBJ1-1,TGTGCCAGCAGTTTACAACAGTTCACTGAAGCTTTCTTT,CASSLQQFTEAFF
TRBV6-5,NA,15,NA,TRBJ1-5,TGTGCCAGCAGTTACTCGGGGGAGGTCAATCAGCCCCAGCATTTT,CASSYSGEVNQPQHF
TRBV18,NA,14,NA,TRBJ1-4,TGTGCCAGCTCACCATATTCACAGGACGAAAAACTGTTTTTT,CASSPYSQDEKLFF
TRBV7-6,NA,14,NA,TRBJ1-4,TGTGCCAGCAGCTCTACAGGGATGGGGGAAAAACTGTTTTTT,CASSSTGMGEKLFF
TRBV4-1,NA,15,TRBD2,TRBJ2-2,TGCGCCTCCCACCGGCGGGGGGGGGAGACCGGGGAGCTGTTTTTT,CASHRRGGETGELFF